This entry lists 2 T cell receptor beta chains sequenced from one sample in a study of blood T cell repertoires in COVID-19. Some clones are missing from TCRdb's copy, which holds only in-frame ones; the method was immunoSEQ multiplex PCR. Among more than 150,000 clones listed, roughly 84% were seen once. The sequenced material came from peripheral blood. The receptor set was obtained from a woman older than 75 with acute or convalescent COVID-19.

This clone was seen just once. The genes are TRBV7-2 and TRBJ1-2; D not certain. In germline, CDR1 is SGHTA, CDR2 FQGNSA. Deletions cut 5 bases from V and 0 bases from J, with 10 bases between. The CDR3 is made up of 14 amino acids. The CDR3 reads CASSPETSNYGYTF. The CDR3 bases are TGTGCCAGCAGCCCAGAGACTTCTAACTATGGCTACACCTTC.

The chain combines TRBV24-1 with TRBJ2-3, with 9 bases identical to TRBD1. J was trimmed by 5 bases and V by 4 bases; bases with no gene match: 9. This CDR3 contains 16 residues. Germline loops: CDR1 KGHDR, CDR2 SFDVKD. The CDR3: CATSDPGTGSGDTQYF. The CDR3, as DNA: TGTGCCACCAGTGACCCCGGGACAGGGTCGGGAGATACGCAGTATTTT.